The source of this T cell receptor beta chain is a study of blood T cells in healthy people across ages (dated by TCRdb to 2013 to 2016). About the study as a whole: In model experiments, template switching captured roughly one uniquely barcoded TCR beta cDNA molecule for every two T cells. Using deep sequencing normalized with unique cDNA molecular identifiers, the study measured how TCR beta repertoire diversity changes with age. Four age groups were formed from the donors: young (average approximately 15 years), middle-aged (approximately 40), aged (roughly 59) and long-lived (around 82). To avoid experimental bias, donors of different ages were spread randomly across the sequencing lanes. The study analyzed two additional independent replicas of 1 million unique cDNA reads from the same blood draw for two donors, one aged 18 to 29 and one aged 80 or older.

Beyond this particular receptor, the publication reports: Donor CMV infection status was unknown, potentially confounding age-related changes in expanded clonotypes. Estimates of total diversity based on one million sequenced T cells were considered lower bounds and underestimates. Conclusive comparison of naive and antigen-experienced compartments was prevented by the profiling of bulk unsorted PBMCs. Compared with the aged group, the long-lived group had more naive CD4+ T cells, fewer expanded clones and increased TCR diversity, a pattern suggesting age selection. The percentage of naive T cells measured by flow cytometry correlated strongly with observed TCR beta diversity. As age increased, observed TCR beta diversity per million T cells dropped in a roughly linear way, and a significant reduction was already evident by age 40.

Donors were around 37 systemically healthy Caucasian individuals from Russia aged about 6 to 100 years. About 9.8 milliliters of peripheral blood were drawn from each donor into EDTA-treated Vacutainer tubes. Ficoll-Paque density-gradient centrifugation was used to isolate PBMCs, with at least 6 million obtained per sample. Total RNA, at least 6 micrograms per sample, was extracted from PBMCs with Trizol reagent. Naive CD45RAhigh/CD27high T cell percentages were measured by flow cytometry on a PBMC aliquot from every donor. As concerns this clonotype: The specificity of this receptor is unknown. Base qualities are not recorded, but no much larger clone differs from it by a single base.

Preparation of the library involved 5' RACE. The instrument given in TCRdb is Illumina HiSeq 2500. A second roughly 6 to 11 cycle PCR used a sample-barcoded 5' primer and a J-beta primer mix. Each TCR beta cDNA molecule received a unique molecular identifier from a template-switch 5' adaptor carrying 12 random nucleotides. Each sample yielded at least 3 million CDR3-containing paired-end reads. The Mint cDNA synthesis kit, primed by a TRBC-specific oligonucleotide, was used to synthesize first-strand cDNA from all RNA. Following uracil-DNA glycosylase treatment, a first 18-cycle PCR with universal primers M1SS and BC2_uni_R was performed on all cDNA. In the authors' own workflow: Normalization of each sample was performed by random selection of 1 million high-quality reads, each carrying a distinct molecular identifier. Instead of being binned into consensus sequences, reads with shared molecular identifiers were discarded. MiTCR, run with a Q25 quality threshold and the strictest error-elimination algorithm, handled CDR3 identification, clonotype clustering and error correction. A nonparametric unseen species model with Euler transformation was used to estimate lower-bound total TCR beta diversity. TCRdb redid the processing of the public reads, applying fastp at Q25 and MiXCR, and retained in-frame beta chains. Each CDR3 protein appears once, grouped with its most common genes and DNA. The V and J calls reflect TCRdb's pipeline rather than the authors' work. The sample table lists 700,000 or so distinct CDR3 sequences, about a fifth of them with a count of one. Around a fifth of the sample is in the top ten clones.

Taken from the germline V gene (reference sequence), the CDR1 and CDR2 loops are DFQATT and SNEGSKA. The CDR3 spans 16 residues, from the cysteine through the phenylalanine. Only CDR3 DNA is held: 48 bases, read in frame from base 1. The junction shows trimming of 0 bases on V and 4 bases on J, and the gene matches do not reach 8 bases of it. The source is an older man in good health. The sequence is built from TRBV20-1 and TRBJ2-5; 10 bases in the middle match TRBD2. Sample: blood. CDR3 sequence: CSARDKAGGFRETQYF. Here is the DNA: TGCAGTGCTAGAGATAAAGCGGGAGGGTTCAGAGAGACCCAGTACTTC.